These 32 T cell receptor beta chains came from one sample sequenced in a study of T cell clones after liver transplantation. Method: immunoSEQ multiplex PCR; TCRdb's copy keeps in-frame clones and lacks some. Here the sample spans over 14,000 clones, more than 65% being singletons. The sequences come from CD8+ T cells from blood, collected 47 months after liver transplant. Receptor source: a human patient who received a liver transplant. A share of the T cells may be of graft donor origin.

CDR3 sequence reads: CASSSLMNTGELFF. CDR3 DNA: TGTGCCAGCAGTTCTCTCATGAACACCGGGGAGCTGTTTTTT. The genes are TRBV27 and TRBJ2-2, with D unresolved. Deletions cut 4 bases from V and 1 base from J, with 7 bases between. This CDR3 contains 14 residues. CDR1 and CDR2 from the germline V gene are MNHEY and SMNVEV (reference sequence).

The chain links TRBV11-3 to TRBJ2-1; D possibly uses TRBD1 or TRBD2 (5 bases each). This CDR3 is 16 amino acids long. From germline, CDR1 is SGHNT and CDR2 YENEEA. With 3 bases removed from V and 5 bases from J, the gap between germline ends came to 17 bases. The CDR3 DNA follows: TGTGCCAGCAGCTTGGGGGAAAAGATTCCTAACAATGAGCAGTTCTTC. As protein: CASSLGEKIPNNEQFF.

The table lists this clone with a count of one. The gene calls are TRBV6-5 and TRBJ2-1, with 11 bases aligning to TRBD1. Germline CDR1 reads MNHEY; CDR2 reads SVGAGI. V trimming: 4 bases; J trimming: 6 bases; junction bases outside the gene matches: 8. The CDR3 spans 16 residues. The CDR3 nucleotides are TGTGCCAGCAGTTCCACCGGACAGGGGGCCTTCAATGAGCAGTTCTTC. It codes for CASSSTGQGAFNEQFF.

This clone was recorded only once. The genes are TRBV4-3 and TRBJ1-5, with 7 bases fitting TRBD1. Germline assignment: CDR1 LGHNA and CDR2 YSLEER. This CDR3 is 15 amino acids long. V was clipped by 3 bases and J by 0 bases; unmatched bases: 2. This CDR3 is CASSQDRFSNQPQHF. The CDR3, as DNA: TGCGCCAGCAGCCAGGACAGGTTTAGCAATCAGCCCCAGCATTTT.

V and J are TRBV6-6 and TRBJ1-1, with 7 bases fitting TRBD1. The germline V gene encodes CDR1 MNHNY and CDR2 SVGAGI (reference sequence). J was trimmed by 0 bases and V by 5 bases; bases with no gene match: 3. The CDR3 length is 14 residues. DNA of the CDR3: TGTGCCAGCAGTACAGGGGACTTGAACACTGAAGCTTTCTTT. Protein: CASSTGDLNTEAFF.

The table lists this clone with a few counts. The chain couples TRBV9 to TRBJ2-3; D possibly uses TRBD1 or TRBD2 (5 bases each). This CDR3 has 15 residues. The V gene's germline CDR1 is SGDLS and CDR2 YYNGEE. V was shortened by 0 bases and J by 2 bases, with 10 bases between the two germline ends. The CDR3 DNA reads as TGTGCCAGCAGCGTAGGTGGGACCCTCACAGATACGCAGTATTTT. It specifies CASSVGGTLTDTQYF. The variable domain in full, completed from reference TRBV9 and TRBJ2-3, reads DSGVTQTPKHLITATGQRVTLRCSPRSGDLSVYWYQQSLDQGLQFLIQYYNGEERAKGNILERFSAQQFPDLHSELNLSSLELGDSALYFCASSVGGTLTDTQYFGPGTRLTVL.

For this clone: Additional DNA sequences in this sample encode the identical CDR3. V gene TRBV19 combines with J gene TRBJ1-1; D not certain. The germline V gene encodes CDR1 LNHDA and CDR2 SQIVND (reference sequence). V was shortened by 3 bases and J by 5 bases, with 4 bases between the two germline ends. The CDR3 has 11 amino acids. CDR3 residues: CASSIGTEAFF. CDR3 DNA sequence: TGTGCCAGTAGTATTGGTACTGAAGCTTTCTTT.

The genes are TRBV19 and TRBJ1-2, with D unresolved. Germline-derived CDR1 and CDR2 are LNHDA and SQIVND (reference sequence). Trimming left V 4 bases short and J 4 bases short, with 1 base between. The CDR3 length is 10 residues. The CDR3 reads CASSSYGYTF. As DNA, the CDR3 is TGTGCCAGTAGTAGCTATGGCTACACCTTC.

The chain recombines TRBV27 with TRBJ2-7; 9 bases fit TRBD2. CDR1 is MNHEY, CDR2 SMNVEV, per germline (reference sequence). The junction had 5 bases not matched to a gene; V was cut back by 2 bases and J by 6 bases. The CDR3 length is 14 residues. The DNA of the CDR3 is TGTGCCAGCAGTTTAATAGCGGGGGTTGGCGAGCAGTACTTC. Translated: CASSLIAGVGEQYF.

This clone has a handful of counts. This chain uses TRBV6-5 with TRBJ2-2; D is perhaps TRBD1 (6 bases). The CDR3 spans 16 residues. Germline loops: CDR1 MNHEY, CDR2 SVGAGI. V was pared by 0 bases and J by 4 bases, with 12 bases between. CDR3 region: CASSYSEDSPTGELFF. CDR3 nucleotides: TGTGCCAGCAGTTACTCTGAGGACAGCCCCACCGGGGAGCTGTTTTTT.

The chain combines TRBV7-2 with TRBJ2-5; D is perhaps TRBD2 (5 bases). The DNA end favors TRBJ2-7, so the J call may be wrong. The CDR3 extends over 14 amino acids. Germline loops: CDR1 SGHTA, CDR2 FQGNSA. CDR3 DNA: TGTGCCAGCAGCTTATACGAGGGAACCTACGAGCAGTACTTC. This translates into CASSLYEGTYEQYF.

J is TRBJ2-2 and V is TRBV7-9; perhaps TRBD1 as D (6 bases). Per germline, CDR1 SEHNR and CDR2 FQNEAQ (reference sequence). This CDR3 spans 15 amino acids. V gave up 5 bases and J gave up 6 bases, with 16 bases separating them. The CDR3 DNA is TGTGCCAGCAGCCCGAACTGGACAGTCTCCGGGGAGCTGTTTTTT. Its protein is CASSPNWTVSGELFF.

The V and J genes are TRBV6-5 and TRBJ2-3; D is undetermined. From germline, CDR1 is MNHEY and CDR2 SVGAGI. V lost 5 bases and J 7 bases, leaving 10 bases between the germline ends. The CDR3 loop spans 12 amino acids. Written as DNA, the CDR3 is TGTGCCAGCAGTCCTGGGCCCAATACGCAGTATTTT. Translated, it gives CASSPGPNTQYF.

About this clone: One junction end disagrees with the germline gene, perhaps due to a read error. The V call is TRBV5-5, the J call TRBJ1-2; D may be TRBD1 (6 bases). The CDR3 contains 13 residues. Germline V gene data show CDR1 as SGHKS and CDR2 as YYEKEE (reference sequence). This CDR3 reads CASSFGTHYGYTF. CDR3 nucleotides: TGTGCCAGCAGTTTTGGGACACACTACGGCTACACCTTC.

This rearrangement joins TRBV29-1 to TRBJ1-2; no clear D. The CDR3 is made up of 12 amino acids. Trimming cost V 8 bases and J 2 bases, with 12 bases left between them. Germline CDR1 and CDR2: SQVTM and ANQGSEA. Written as DNA, the CDR3 is TGCAGCCTAGAGGACCGAAACTATGGCTACACCTTC. It translates to CSLEDRNYGYTF.

This chain uses TRBV10-3 with TRBJ2-7; 7 nucleotides align to TRBD2. V lost 5 bases, J lost 3 bases, and 10 bases stayed unmatched. Per the germline V gene, CDR1 is ENHRY and CDR2 is SYGVKD. The CDR3 is made up of 15 amino acids. Here the CDR3 reads CAISSPGGSVYEQYF. CDR3 coding DNA: TGTGCCATCAGTTCTCCCGGCGGGAGCGTCTACGAGCAGTACTTC.

The CDR3 protein is CASSLHILQPQHF. DNA for the CDR3: TGTGCCAGCAGTTTACACATACTTCAGCCCCAGCATTTT. The rearrangement uses TRBV27 and TRBJ1-5, with D uncertain. CDR3 length equals 13 residues. Germline V gene lookup returns CDR1 MNHEY and CDR2 SMNVEV (reference sequence). The V and J ends lost 2 bases and 6 bases respectively, with 8 bases between them.

This chain joins TRBV7-9 and TRBJ1-2; TRBD1 might be the D (6 bases). CDR3 size: 13 residues. Germline V gene sequence: CDR1 SEHNR, CDR2 FQNEAQ (reference sequence). Trimming took 4 bases from V and 7 from J, leaving 13 bases between them. CDR3 protein: CASSSLRGGGYTF. The CDR3 DNA reads as TGTGCCAGCAGCTCTCTAAGGGGGGGTGGCTACACCTTC. The full variable domain, in which reference TRBV7-9 and TRBJ1-2 provide the parts outside the CDR3, is DTGVSQNPRHKITKRGQNVTFRCDPISEHNRLYWYRQTLGQGPEFLTYFQNEAQLEKSRLLSDRFSAERPKGSFSTLEIQRTEQGDSAMYLCASSSLRGGGYTFGSGTRLTVV.

The genes are TRBV10-2 and TRBJ2-3; D is undetermined. CDR1 and CDR2 (germline): WSHSY, SAAADI. The ends were cut back, 5 bases at V and 5 bases at J, with 11 bases in the middle. This CDR3 is 13 amino acids long. CDR3 sequence reads: CASSIAHQDTQYF. The CDR3 DNA reads TGCGCCAGCAGTATCGCGCATCAAGATACGCAGTATTTT.

The chain is built from TRBV5-1 and TRBJ2-7, with D possibly being TRBD1 (6 bases). The germline V and J ends were trimmed by 4 bases and 2 bases, with 19 bases remaining between them. Per germline, CDR1 SGHRS and CDR2 YFSETQ. There are 16 residues in the CDR3. CDR3 residues: CASSGAPDRYPYEQYF. CDR3 sequence (DNA): TGCGCCAGCAGCGGGGCCCCCGACAGGTATCCCTACGAGCAGTACTTC. The variable domain in full, with the rest retrieved from reference TRBV5-1 and TRBJ2-7, is KAGVTQTPRYLIKTRGQQVTLSCSPISGHRSVSWYQQTPGQGLQFLFEYFSETQRNKGNFPGRFSGRQFSNSRSEMNVSTLELGDSALYLCASSGAPDRYPYEQYFGPGTRLTVT.

The rearrangement uses TRBV27 and TRBJ2-1, with a tentative D call TRBD1 (5 bases). V gave up 2 bases and J gave up 4 bases, with 18 bases separating them. CDR3 length: 17 amino acids. Germline loops: CDR1 MNHEY, CDR2 SMNVEV (reference sequence). Here the CDR3 DNA reads TGTGCCAGCAGTTTAAGCGATGGGGCAGGGTGGTACAATGAGCAGTTCTTC. The encoded protein is CASSLSDGAGWYNEQFF.

The chain uses TRBV29-1 and TRBJ2-7; D unclear. This CDR3 spans 14 amino acids. The V and J ends lost 1 base and 3 bases respectively, with 13 bases between them. The germline CDR1 and CDR2 sequences are SQVTM and ANQGSEA. For the CDR3, the DNA is TGCAGCGTTGAAGGGGCCCCACCGGGCTACGAGCAGTACTTC. The encoded protein is CSVEGAPPGYEQYF.

This chain's CDR3 is CASSFRLEGQNNNTEAFF. CDR3 coding DNA: TGTGCCAGTAGTTTTCGCTTAGAGGGGCAGAATAATAACACTGAAGCTTTCTTT. V usage is TRBV19 and J usage is TRBJ1-1; the D gene is possibly TRBD1 (5 bases). This CDR3 spans 18 amino acids. Germline V gives CDR1 LNHDA, CDR2 SQIVND (reference sequence). The ends were cut back, 5 bases at V and 2 bases at J, with 24 bases in the middle.

CDR3 sequence reads: CASSQVLGEERTQYF. DNA for the CDR3: TGCGCCAGCAGCCAAGTCTTGGGGGAGGAACGCACCCAGTACTTC. V and J are TRBV4-1 and TRBJ2-5; tentatively, D is TRBD2 (6 bases). Germline V gene data show CDR1 as MGHRA and CDR2 as YSYEKL. This CDR3 has 15 residues. Between the trimmed V and J ends, which lost 1 base and 8 bases, there was a span of 17 bases.

In DNA, the CDR3 is TGCGCCAGCAGCCAAGATATAGCGGGGGCCGACAATGAGCAGTTCTTC. Its translation is CASSQDIAGADNEQFF. J is TRBJ2-1 and V is TRBV4-1, with 9 nucleotides matching TRBD2. Trimming removed 0 bases from V and 5 bases from J; junction bases left unmatched: 5. The length of the CDR3 is 16 residues. Per germline, CDR1 MGHRA and CDR2 YSYEKL.

This chain connects TRBV25-1 to TRBJ1-1, with D possibly TRBD1 on 6 matching bases. This CDR3 is built from 12 residues. The V and J ends lost 7 bases and 8 bases respectively, with 14 bases between them. Looked up from germline, CDR1 is MGHDK and CDR2 is SYGVNS. CDR3 bases: TGTGCCAGCAAAACAGGGAACCACGAAGCTTTCTTT. Translated: CASKTGNHEAFF.

The chain carries TRBV27 and TRBJ2-1; D is ambiguous. Per germline, CDR1 MNHEY and CDR2 SMNVEV (reference sequence). This CDR3 has 11 amino acids. V lost 6 bases and J lost 6, with 6 bases in between. The CDR3 loop reads CASSQSNEQFF. CDR3 sequence (DNA): TGTGCCAGCAGCCAATCCAATGAGCAGTTCTTC.

The rearrangement joins TRBV15 to TRBJ2-5, with D possibly being TRBD2 (5 bases). The CDR3 length is 15 residues. V shed 0 bases and J shed 5 bases, with 13 bases lying between them. Per germline, CDR1 LNHNV and CDR2 YYDKDF (reference sequence). CDR3 DNA sequence: TGTGCCACCAGCAGAGATCGGTTGCCGGGGGAGACCCAGTACTTC. It is translated as CATSRDRLPGETQYF. Complete variable domain (other parts from reference TRBV15 and TRBJ2-5): DAMVIQNPRYQVTQFGKPVTLSCSQTLNHNVMYWYQQKSSQAPKLLFHYYDKDFNNEADTPDNFQSRRPNTSFCFLDIRSPGLGDTAMYLCATSRDRLPGETQYFGPGTRLLVL.

This clone is a singleton in its sample. This chain connects TRBV5-4 to TRBJ2-7, with D perhaps given as TRBD1 or TRBD2 (6 bases each). Trimming removed 4 bases from V and 0 bases from J, with 11 bases in between. In germline, CDR1 is SGHNT, CDR2 YYREEE (reference sequence). The CDR3 sequence is 14 residues long. As DNA, the CDR3 is TGTGCCAGCAGCGTAGGGGGGTTCTCCTACGAGCAGTACTTC. As protein: CASSVGGFSYEQYF.

The chain recombines TRBV27 with TRBJ2-1; 8 bases agree with TRBD2. V lost 8 bases to trimming and J lost 5 bases; unmatched junction nucleotides: 5. Germline CDR1 and CDR2: MNHEY and SMNVEV (reference sequence). This CDR3 region has 13 residues. The CDR3 sequence: CASEGAGDNEQFF. CDR3 in DNA: TGTGCCAGCGAGGGAGCGGGGGACAATGAGCAGTTCTTC.

This clone is classed as medium-sized. The chain's CDR3 is CASFQDGSYEQYF. CDR3 DNA: TGTGCCAGTTTCCAGGACGGCTCCTACGAGCAGTACTTC. The chain employs TRBV28 and TRBJ2-7; D is ambiguous. Germline V lookup: CDR1 MDHEN, CDR2 SYDVKM. CDR3 length: 13 residues. The V gene lost 9 bases and the J gene lost 0 bases, with 12 bases spanning the gap.

This chain connects TRBV14 to TRBJ2-5, with 7 positions matching TRBD1. V trimming: 3 bases; J trimming: 3 bases; junction bases outside the gene matches: 7. The CDR3 runs 15 residues. Germline lookup yields CDR1 SGHDN and CDR2 FVKESK. CDR3 sequence: CASSQRTGEKETQYF. CDR3 nucleotides: TGTGCCAGCAGCCAGCGGACAGGCGAAAAAGAGACCCAGTACTTC.